The 22 T cell receptor beta chains below come from one sample, sequenced in a study of cytomegalovirus exposure and HLA in healthy donors. The PCR contained 60 Vbeta and 13 Jbeta primers. Assay used: immunoSEQ multiplex PCR; TCRdb lists only in-frame clones, some missing. The data contain roughly 130,000 clones, around 77% of them singletons. The sequenced material came from PBMCs. The source is a man between 18 and 29 years old in good health and CMV-seronegative.

V is TRBV25-1 and J is TRBJ1-4; possible D gene TRBD1, 6 bases. The CDR3 is 15 residues long. Germline CDR1 MGHDK, CDR2 SYGVNS. V was pared by 2 bases and J by 2 bases, with 9 bases between. The CDR3, as DNA: TGTGCCAGCAGTGAACCCCAGGGGACTAATGAAAAACTGTTTTTT. It yields the protein CASSEPQGTNEKLFF.

This chain joins TRBV19 and TRBJ1-4; D call uncertain. From germline, CDR1 is LNHDA and CDR2 SQIVND (reference sequence). The V and J ends lost 1 base and 0 bases respectively, with 9 bases between them. The CDR3 has 16 residues. The CDR3 DNA sequence: TGTGCCAGTAGTATAGGCCGGGGTACAACTAATGAAAAACTGTTTTTT. It encodes CASSIGRGTTNEKLFF.

The genes are TRBV7-9 and TRBJ1-2, with D tentatively TRBD1 (6 bases). Between the trimmed V and J ends, which lost 2 bases and 8 bases, there was a span of 15 bases. Germline values: CDR1 SEHNR, CDR2 FQNEAQ (reference sequence). The CDR3 is 14 amino acids. CDR3 sequence reads: CASSLISFTGGYTF. The CDR3 nucleotides read TGTGCCAGCAGCTTAATTTCCTTCACAGGGGGCTACACCTTC.

The chain links TRBV12-5 to TRBJ2-5; a possible D gene is TRBD2 (5 bases). This CDR3 spans 14 amino acids. V lost 7 bases and J lost 4, with 16 bases in between. Germline assignment: CDR1 LGHNT and CDR2 FRNRAP. The chain's CDR3 is CASDDRSGLETQYF. The CDR3 region has the DNA TGTGCTAGTGACGACCGAAGCGGCTTAGAGACCCAGTACTTC.

This rearrangement joins TRBV5-8 to TRBJ1-2, with D perhaps matching TRBD1 (6 bases). The CDR3 totals 13 residues. V dropped 4 bases and J dropped 7 bases, with 14 bases sitting between them. Germline V gene data show CDR1 as SGHTS and CDR2 as YDEGEE. CDR3 loop: CASSTTGLAGYTF. The CDR3 DNA reads as TGTGCCAGCAGCACCACAGGGTTAGCTGGCTACACCTTC.

The chain recombines TRBV29-1 with TRBJ1-4; 8 nucleotides agree with TRBD1. Germline CDR1 SQVTM, CDR2 ANQGSEA. V lost 7 bases and J lost 8; bases outside the gene matches: 9. CDR3 length equals 13 residues. The CDR3 sequence is CSGKQGANEKLFF. CDR3 in DNA: TGCAGCGGGAAGCAGGGGGCAAACGAAAAACTGTTTTTT. Drawing the rest from reference TRBV29-1 and TRBJ1-4, the complete variable domain is SAVISQKPSRDICQRGTSLTIQCQVDSQVTMMFWYRQQPGQSLTLIATANQGSEATYESGFVIDKFPISRPNLTFSTLTVSNMSPEDSSIYLCSGKQGANEKLFFGSGTQLSVL.

The rearrangement joins TRBV18 to TRBJ2-5; 7 bases align to TRBD1. The V and J ends lost 3 bases and 1 base, in that order; junction bases with no gene match: 5. This CDR3 is built from 15 residues. Germline loops: CDR1 KGHSH, CDR2 LQKENI. The CDR3 loop reads CASSPRDSAQETQYF. The CDR3 coding sequence is TGTGCCAGCTCACCCCGGGACAGCGCCCAAGAGACCCAGTACTTC. Full variable domain (rest looked up from reference TRBV18 and TRBJ2-5): NAGVMQNPRHLVRRRGQEARLRCSPMKGHSHVYWYRQLPEEGLKFMVYLQKENIIDESGMPKERFSAEFPKEGPSILRIQQVVRGDSAAYFCASSPRDSAQETQYFGPGTRLLVL.

Only one count was recorded for this clone. The chain links TRBV7-2 to TRBJ2-3; D not resolved. V was pared by 2 bases and J by 6 bases, with 6 bases between. CDR3 length: 12 residues. Germline V gene lookup returns CDR1 SGHTA and CDR2 FQGNSA. The CDR3 nucleotides are TGTGCCAGCAGCTTAAGCCCTGATACGCAGTATTTT. Protein sequence: CASSLSPDTQYF.

In this sample, this clone turned up a few times. The chain carries TRBV6-1 and TRBJ2-7; the D is unclear. The germline V gene has CDR1 MNHNS and CDR2 SASEGT. The length of the CDR3 is 9 residues. V was trimmed by 8 bases and J by 9 bases, leaving 8 bases between them. The chain's CDR3 is CASSYSQYF. The CDR3 DNA is TGTGCCAGCTCCTACTCGCAGTACTTC.

The CDR3 sequence: CASSFTLAGPGDEAFF. The CDR3 nucleotides are TGCGCCAGCAGCTTTACGTTGGCGGGGCCGGGGGATGAAGCTTTCTTT. The chain uses TRBV5-1 and TRBJ1-1; a possible D gene is TRBD1 (5 bases). V gave up 2 bases and J gave up 7 bases, with 21 bases separating them. This CDR3 is built from 16 residues. Germline values: CDR1 SGHRS, CDR2 YFSETQ.

This chain links TRBV27 with TRBJ1-4; 7 bases match TRBD1. The CDR3 has 21 residues. The junction had 22 bases not matched to a gene; V was cut back by 6 bases and J by 0 bases. Germline CDR1 is MNHEY and CDR2 is SMNVEV (reference sequence). For the CDR3, the DNA is TGTGCCAGCAGCTACACGCTGCCCGGACAGGCCAGCCTTGCAACTAATGAAAAACTGTTTTTT. Its protein is CASSYTLPGQASLATNEKLFF.

This sequence joins TRBV18 and TRBJ2-7; tentatively, D is TRBD1 (6 bases). Trimming took off 3 bases at V and 0 bases at J, with 18 bases between the two ends. In germline, CDR1 is KGHSH, CDR2 LQKENI. The CDR3 has 17 residues. The CDR3 sequence: CASSPRPGDPSSYEQYF. CDR3 sequence (DNA): TGTGCCAGCTCACCGCGTCCAGGGGATCCTAGCTCCTACGAGCAGTACTTC.

This chain connects TRBV4-1 to TRBJ2-2; D is perhaps TRBD2 (5 bases). Per the germline V gene, CDR1 is MGHRA and CDR2 is YSYEKL. The CDR3 is 16 amino acids. V was trimmed by 4 bases and J by 0 bases, leaving 12 bases between them. The CDR3 region is CASSPLGRSNTGELFF. CDR3 bases: TGCGCCAGCAGCCCACTGGGGAGATCGAACACCGGGGAGCTGTTTTTT.

This chain joins TRBV5-4 and TRBJ1-1, with 9 bases matching TRBD1. Germline CDR1 SGHNT, CDR2 YYREEE (reference sequence). The V and J ends lost 4 bases and 6 bases, in that order; junction bases with no gene match: 7. The CDR3 covers 14 residues. CDR3: CASSNRDRVSEAFF. CDR3 sequence (DNA): TGTGCCAGCAGCAACCGGGACAGGGTCTCTGAAGCTTTCTTT.

J is TRBJ2-2 and V is TRBV6-5, with D possibly matching TRBD2 (5 bases). CDR3 size: 15 residues. Germline CDR1 and CDR2: MNHEY and SVGAGI. V was clipped by 0 bases and J by 4 bases, with 9 bases between them. CDR3 protein: CASSYSTGSTGELFF. Here the CDR3 DNA reads TGTGCCAGCAGTTACTCTACGGGAAGCACCGGGGAGCTGTTTTTT.

The rearrangement links TRBV5-6 to TRBJ1-2; 7 nucleotides align to TRBD1. CDR1 is SGHDT and CDR2 is YYEEEE in the germline V gene. J lost 3 bases, V lost 4 bases, and 3 bases had no gene match. The CDR3 loop spans 13 amino acids. The CDR3 is CASSKGQYYGYTF. The CDR3 DNA reads as TGTGCCAGCAGCAAGGGACAGTACTATGGCTACACCTTC. The variable domain in full, with the rest retrieved from reference TRBV5-6 and TRBJ1-2, is DAGVTQSPTHLIKTRGQQVTLRCSPKSGHDTVSWYQQALGQGPQFIFQYYEEEERQRGNFPDRFSGHQFPNYSSELNVNALLLGDSALYLCASSKGQYYGYTFGSGTRLTVV.

Ten or more counts support this clone. The chain links TRBV7-8 to TRBJ1-1; TRBD1 is a possible D gene (6 bases). This CDR3 region has 14 residues. Trimming left V 3 bases short and J 5 bases short, with 13 bases between. Germline loops: CDR1 SGHVS, CDR2 FQNEAQ. CDR3 loop: CASSFRGPGTEAFF. CDR3 coding DNA: TGTGCCAGCAGCTTCAGGGGCCCGGGGACTGAAGCTTTCTTT.

This chain uses TRBV7-6 with TRBJ2-2; 8 positions match TRBD2. V lost 5 bases and J lost 5; bases outside the gene matches: 7. The CDR3 has 15 amino acids. Germline V gives CDR1 SGHVS, CDR2 FNYEAQ. The CDR3 region is CASSHGRGGTGELFF. CDR3 DNA sequence: TGTGCCAGCAGCCACGGGAGGGGGGGAACCGGGGAGCTGTTTTTT.

The chain is built from TRBV5-6 and TRBJ1-3, with D unresolved. CDR1 and CDR2 from the germline V gene are SGHDT and YYEEEE. V was shortened by 3 bases and J by 0 bases, with 16 bases between the two germline ends. CDR3 size: 17 residues. In nucleotides, the CDR3 is TGTGCCAGCAGCTCATCGTCGGCAGGTCTCTCTGGAAACACCATATATTTT. Translated, it gives CASSSSSAGLSGNTIYF.

V is TRBV10-3 and J is TRBJ2-1; 7 bases fit TRBD1. The CDR3 loop spans 15 amino acids. The ends lost 5 bases at V and 3 bases at J; junction bases unmatched: 7. The germline CDR1 and CDR2 sequences are ENHRY and SYGVKD. DNA of the CDR3: TGTGCCATCAGTCTGACAGGGTTAAACTACAATGAGCAGTTCTTC. The encoded protein is CAISLTGLNYNEQFF.

The V call is TRBV4-2, the J call TRBJ2-1, with TRBD2 matching 10 bases. The junction had 8 bases not matched to a gene; V was cut back by 1 base and J by 8 bases. The CDR3 runs 16 residues. Looked up from germline, CDR1 is LGHNA and CDR2 is YNFKEQ. CDR3 loop: CASSQGASGGGYEQFF. The CDR3 nucleotides read TGTGCCAGCAGCCAAGGAGCGAGCGGGGGGGGGTATGAGCAGTTCTTC.

The J gene is TRBJ1-4, the V gene TRBV18; 11 nucleotides line up with TRBD1. The junction had 6 bases not matched to a gene; V was cut back by 5 bases and J by 7 bases. CDR3 length: 15 residues. The germline V gene encodes CDR1 KGHSH and CDR2 LQKENI. Here the CDR3 reads CASSERTGGGEKLFF. CDR3 nucleotides: TGTGCCAGCTCAGAGAGGACAGGGGGCGGTGAAAAACTGTTTTTT.